Below are 14 T cell receptor beta chains sequenced from a single sample in a study of blood T cell repertoires in COVID-19. Generated by immunoSEQ multiplex PCR, the TCRdb table keeps only in-frame clones and is missing some. The sample contains roughly 30,000 clones, roughly 90% of which appear only once. The sequencing input was peripheral blood. The receptor source for this set is a human donor in a cohort sampled during active COVID-19.

The chain joins TRBV3-1 (or the pseudogene TRBV3-2) to TRBJ2-7; TRBD1 matches 7 bases. V gave up 1 base and J gave up 2 bases; unmatched junction bases: 5. The germline gives CDR1 LGHDT, CDR2 YNNKEL (reference sequence). The CDR3 loop spans 15 amino acids. In nucleotides, the CDR3 is TGTGCCAGCAGCCAAGCCGGGCAGGGGGCCTACGAGCAGTACTTC. Its translation: CASSQAGQGAYEQYF.

The V call is TRBV20-1, the J call TRBJ2-5; possible D gene TRBD2, 6 bases. Germline CDR1 and CDR2: DFQATT and SNEGSKA (reference sequence). The CDR3 contains 14 residues. Trimming removed 3 bases at V and 1 base at J, with 12 bases between. The CDR3 sequence: CSASTGVIQETQYF. The CDR3 nucleotides read TGCAGTGCTAGTACGGGAGTTATCCAAGAGACCCAGTACTTC.

This chain joins TRBV3-1 (or the pseudogene TRBV3-2) and TRBJ2-3, with D perhaps matching TRBD2 (7 bases). The germline CDR1 and CDR2 sequences are LGHDT and YNNKEL (reference sequence). The V and J ends lost 2 bases and 5 bases respectively, with 17 bases between them. This CDR3 comprises 16 residues. The CDR3 spells CASSQLAGASQDTQYF. DNA of the CDR3: TGTGCCAGCAGCCAATTGGCGGGGGCCTCACAAGATACGCAGTATTTT.

The V and J genes are TRBV11-2 and TRBJ2-1; 9 positions agree with TRBD2. The ends lost 1 base at V and 15 bases at J; junction bases unmatched: 7. The CDR3 is 13 amino acids. CDR1 is SGHAT and CDR2 is FQNNGV in the germline V gene. CDR3 protein: CASSLVRPTSGFF. CDR3 in DNA: TGTGCCAGCAGCTTAGTGCGGCCGACTAGCGGGTTCTTC.

The chain joins TRBV11-2 to TRBJ2-1, with 9 bases aligning to TRBD2. CDR1 and CDR2 from the germline V gene are SGHAT and FQNNGV. This CDR3 is 17 amino acids long. Trimming took 4 bases from V and 3 from J; bases not matched to a gene: 10. The CDR3 nucleotides are TGTGCCAGCAGCTCCTCTGTCCGCGGGGGGGACTACAATGAGCAGTTCTTC. This gives the protein CASSSSVRGGDYNEQFF. Combining the CDR3 with reference TRBV11-2 and TRBJ2-1 gives the whole variable domain EAGVAQSPRYKIIEKRQSVAFWCNPISGHATLYWYQQILGQGPKLLIQFQNNGVVDDSQLPKDRFSAERLKGVDSTLKIQPAKLEDSAVYLCASSSSVRGGDYNEQFFGPGTRLTVL.

The chain recombines TRBV7-8 with TRBJ2-2; the D is unclear. Trimming cost V 3 bases and J 6 bases, with 5 bases left between them. CDR1 SGHVS and CDR2 FQNEAQ come from the germline V gene. CDR3 length: 12 amino acids. The DNA for the CDR3 is TGTGCCAGCAGCTTTTGGCCCGGGGAGCTGTTTTTT. As protein: CASSFWPGELFF.

This clone was observed a handful of times. The chain links TRBV29-1 to TRBJ1-2; 7 bases match TRBD1. V was clipped by 7 bases and J by 4 bases; unmatched bases: 12. The length of the CDR3 is 14 residues. Per germline, CDR1 SQVTM and CDR2 ANQGSEA. The DNA of the CDR3 is TGCAGCGCCCTGGTGAGACAGGGAACCTATGGCTACACCTTC. Its translation is CSALVRQGTYGYTF.

The chain uses TRBV7-9 and TRBJ2-3; maybe TRBD1 (6 bases). Germline-derived CDR1 and CDR2 are SEHNR and FQNEAQ (reference sequence). There are 13 residues in the CDR3. Trimming removed 6 bases from V and 6 bases from J, with 13 bases in between. The CDR3 region is CASSRNQGDTQYF. The CDR3 DNA is TGTGCCAGCAGTAGAAACCAGGGGGATACGCAGTATTTT. Full variable domain (remainder filled in from reference TRBV7-9 and TRBJ2-3): DTGVSQNPRHKITKRGQNVTFRCDPISEHNRLYWYRQTLGQGPEFLTYFQNEAQLEKSRLLSDRFSAERPKGSFSTLEIQRTEQGDSAMYLCASSRNQGDTQYFGPGTRLTVL.

The rearrangement links TRBV6-2 or TRBV6-3 to TRBJ2-7, with 10 bases aligning to TRBD1. V was clipped by 0 bases and J by 3 bases; unmatched bases: 14. The CDR3 has 19 amino acids. Per the germline V gene, CDR1 is MNHEY and CDR2 is SVGEGT. The CDR3 protein is CASSYSIGFRDRGFYEQYF. CDR3 DNA sequence: TGTGCCAGCAGTTACTCGATAGGTTTCCGGGACAGGGGCTTCTACGAGCAGTACTTC.

This clone was seen only once. The rearrangement joins TRBV7-8 to TRBJ1-5, with 11 positions matching TRBD1. CDR1 is SGHVS and CDR2 is FQNEAQ in the germline V gene. This CDR3 comprises 19 residues. V lost 5 bases to trimming and J lost 2 bases; unmatched junction nucleotides: 14. The CDR3 region is CASSPSDRGRWEGNQPQHF. The CDR3 DNA reads as TGTGCCAGCAGCCCGTCGGACAGGGGGCGTTGGGAAGGCAATCAGCCCCAGCATTTT. The variable domain in full, completed from reference TRBV7-8 and TRBJ1-5, reads GAGVSQSPRYKVAKRGQDVALRCDPISGHVSLFWYQQALGQGPEFLTYFQNEAQLDKSGLPSDRFFAERPEGSVSTLKIQRTQQEDSAVYLCASSPSDRGRWEGNQPQHFGDGTRLSIL.

V usage is TRBV10-2 and J usage is TRBJ1-3; D remains unclear. V dropped 0 bases and J dropped 4 bases, with 7 bases sitting between them. This CDR3 contains 14 residues. Germline V lookup: CDR1 WSHSY, CDR2 SAAADI. DNA for the CDR3: TGCGCCAGCAGTGAGTCGACACTCGGAAACACCATATATTTT. Translated, it gives CASSESTLGNTIYF.

The rearrangement links TRBV6-1 to TRBJ2-7; TRBD1 agrees at 8 bases. Germline CDR1 MNHNS, CDR2 SASEGT. V trimming: 3 bases; J trimming: 3 bases; junction bases outside the gene matches: 4. The CDR3 spans 14 residues. CDR3 DNA sequence: TGTGCCAGCAGTGAGACAGGGGCCCTCTACGAGCAGTACTTC. It encodes CASSETGALYEQYF.

The genes are TRBV4-2 and TRBJ1-1, with 7 bases aligning to TRBD1. The germline CDR1 and CDR2 sequences are LGHNA and YNFKEQ. CDR3 length: 18 residues. Trimming removed 2 bases from V and 5 bases from J; junction bases left unmatched: 17. The CDR3 here is CASSQSRQGNSIGTEAFF. CDR3 nucleotide sequence: TGTGCCAGCAGCCAATCTAGACAGGGTAATTCGATTGGGACTGAAGCTTTCTTT.

This sequence joins TRBV6-5 and TRBJ2-3, with TRBD1 matching 10 bases. Germline lookup yields CDR1 MNHEY and CDR2 SVGAGI. The CDR3 runs to 14 residues. Trimming cost V 10 bases and J 14 bases; bases outside gene matches: 18. In DNA, the CDR3 is TGTGCCACCGACCCCGGGACAGGGGTTTTTAAAGCGTATTTT. This sequence encodes CATDPGTGVFKAYF.